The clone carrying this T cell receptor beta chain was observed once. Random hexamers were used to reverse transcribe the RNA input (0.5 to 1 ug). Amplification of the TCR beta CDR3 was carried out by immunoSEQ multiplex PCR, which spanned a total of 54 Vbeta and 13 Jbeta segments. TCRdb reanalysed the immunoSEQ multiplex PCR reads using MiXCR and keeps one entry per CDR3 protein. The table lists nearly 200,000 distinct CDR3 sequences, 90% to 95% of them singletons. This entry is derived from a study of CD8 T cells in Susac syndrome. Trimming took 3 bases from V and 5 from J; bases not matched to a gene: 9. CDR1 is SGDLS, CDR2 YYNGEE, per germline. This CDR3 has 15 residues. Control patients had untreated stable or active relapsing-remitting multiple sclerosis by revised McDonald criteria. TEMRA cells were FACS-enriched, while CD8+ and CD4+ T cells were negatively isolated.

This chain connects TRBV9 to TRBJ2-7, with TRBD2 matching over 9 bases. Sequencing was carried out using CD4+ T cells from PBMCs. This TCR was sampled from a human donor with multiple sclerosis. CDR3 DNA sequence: TGTGCCAGCAGCGCCACTAGCGGGCCGACCCACGAGCAGTACTTC. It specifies CASSATSGPTHEQYF. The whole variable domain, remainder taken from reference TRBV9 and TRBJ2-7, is DSGVTQTPKHLITATGQRVTLRCSPRSGDLSVYWYQQSLDQGLQFLIQYYNGEERAKGNILERFSAQQFPDLHSELNLSSLELGDSALYFCASSATSGPTHEQYFGPGTRLTVT.